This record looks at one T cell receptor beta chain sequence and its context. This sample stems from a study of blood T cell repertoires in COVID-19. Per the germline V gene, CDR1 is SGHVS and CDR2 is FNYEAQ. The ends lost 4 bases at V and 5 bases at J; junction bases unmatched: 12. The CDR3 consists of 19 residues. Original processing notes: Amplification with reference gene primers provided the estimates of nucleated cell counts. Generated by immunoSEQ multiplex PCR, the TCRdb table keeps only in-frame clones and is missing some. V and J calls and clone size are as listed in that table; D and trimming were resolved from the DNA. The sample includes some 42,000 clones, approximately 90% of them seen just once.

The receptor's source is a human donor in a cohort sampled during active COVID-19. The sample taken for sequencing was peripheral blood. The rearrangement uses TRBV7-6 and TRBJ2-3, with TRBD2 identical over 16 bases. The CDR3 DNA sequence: TGTGCCAGCAGCTCCCCGACCGGGACTAGCGGGGGGGCTGGAGATACGCAGTATTTT. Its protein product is CASSSPTGTSGGAGDTQYF.